This TCR beta chain was obtained from a study of identical twins. This clonotype was seen a handful of times. The junction departs from the called germline gene at one end, perhaps through a read error. TCRdb reprocessed the 5' RACE reads via MiXCR and lists one record per CDR3 protein. The top ten hold 0.27% of the sample, which has 1,800,000 or so distinct CDR3 sequences, about 30% seen once. Sequencing was performed on cord blood. The sequence was collected from a newborn girl in good health.

The CDR3 here is CASSSGTSGREEFF. In nucleotides, the CDR3 is TGCGCCAGCAGCTCCGGGACTAGCGGTCGTGAGGAGTTCTTC. The chain carries TRBV5-1 and TRBJ2-1; 11 bases agree with TRBD2. The CDR3 extends over 14 amino acids. The germline gives CDR1 SGHRS, CDR2 YFSETQ. Combining the CDR3 with reference TRBV5-1 and TRBJ2-1 gives the whole variable domain KAGVTQTPRYLIKTRGQQVTLSCSPISGHRSVSWYQQTPGQGLQFLFEYFSETQRNKGNFPGRFSGRQFSNSRSEMNVSTLELGDSALYLCASSSGTSGREEFFGPGTRLTVL.